Following are 15 T cell receptor beta chains from one sample sequenced in a study of cytomegalovirus exposure and HLA in healthy donors (dated by TCRdb to 2016 to 2017). Library prep was done by the immunoSEQ multiplex PCR assay. For the multiplex PCR, a mixture combining 60 forward primers for TCR Vbeta segments and 13 reverse primers for TCR Jbeta segments was used. This is the immuneACCESS table as TCRdb keeps it, with only in-frame sequences that have V and J called. A part of the clones is gone; compared with another copy, unresolved V genes explain less than half, and the rest is unexplained. A total of some 150,000 clones appear in this sample, around 82% of them only once. The ten biggest clones cover 2% to 2.5% of the sample. Sequencing used PBMCs. The receptors stem from a man aged 45-65 years in good health and CMV-seronegative.

In regard to this clone: The junction departs from the called germline gene at one end, perhaps through a read error. V and J are TRBV6-1 and TRBJ2-7; 7 nucleotides line up with TRBD1. CDR3 length equals 15 residues. Looked up from germline, CDR1 is MNHNS and CDR2 is SASEGT. As DNA, the CDR3 is TGTGCCAGCACCCACAGGGGCGAGAGTGGTTACGAGCAGCACTTC. This codes for CASTHRGESGYEQHF.

The chain couples TRBV25-1 to TRBJ2-4; D may be TRBD2 (5 bases). The V and J ends lost 3 bases and 2 bases respectively, with 8 bases between them. The CDR3 consists of 14 residues. Per germline, CDR1 MGHDK and CDR2 SYGVNS. The CDR3 protein is CASSDTGSKNIQYF. The CDR3 DNA follows: TGTGCCAGCAGTGATACGGGGTCCAAAAACATTCAGTACTTC.

The CDR3 sequence is CASSVAASPRSYNEQFF. CDR3 in DNA: TGTGCCAGCAGCGTAGCGGCTAGCCCTCGCTCCTACAATGAGCAGTTCTTC. The chain links TRBV9 to TRBJ2-1; D possibly corresponds to TRBD2 (5 bases). The CDR3 is 17 residues long. Germline CDR1 SGDLS, CDR2 YYNGEE. Trimming took off 0 bases at V and 0 bases at J, with 13 bases between the two ends. The whole variable domain, filled in from reference TRBV9 and TRBJ2-1, reads DSGVTQTPKHLITATGQRVTLRCSPRSGDLSVYWYQQSLDQGLQFLIQYYNGEERAKGNILERFSAQQFPDLHSELNLSSLELGDSALYFCASSVAASPRSYNEQFFGPGTRLTVL.

This chain uses TRBV28 with TRBJ1-6, with D tentatively TRBD1 (5 bases). This CDR3 has 15 residues. Trimming pared 5 bases from V and 10 bases from J, leaving 18 bases between. Germline-derived CDR1 and CDR2 are MDHEN and SYDVKM. CDR3 sequence (DNA): TGTGCCAGCAGTCCTAGAGACGGCGCAGGGTCACCCCTCCACTTT. It yields the protein CASSPRDGAGSPLHF.

The rearrangement uses TRBV2 and TRBJ2-5; D ambiguous. The CDR3 spans 12 residues. The V and J ends lost 0 bases and 9 bases respectively, with 8 bases between them. Germline assignment: CDR1 SNHLY and CDR2 FYNNEI. The CDR3 DNA reads as TGTGCCAGCAGTGAAGCGCAAACTCCCCAGTACTTC. Encoded protein: CASSEAQTPQYF.

The gene calls are TRBV4-1 and TRBJ2-5; 7 bases line up with TRBD1. Judging by the DNA end, TRBJ2-7 fits better; the J call may be wrong. The germline CDR1 and CDR2 sequences are MGHRA and YSYEKL. This CDR3 has 15 amino acids. CDR3 sequence: CASSLRDSSSYEQYF. DNA of the CDR3: TGCGCCAGCAGCCTCCGGGACAGTTCCTCCTACGAGCAGTACTTC.

V gene TRBV4-1 combines with J gene TRBJ1-2; the D gene is possibly TRBD1 (6 bases). Germline CDR1 reads MGHRA; CDR2 reads YSYEKL. This CDR3 is built from 15 residues. The germline V and J ends were trimmed by 3 bases and 4 bases, with 15 bases remaining between them. DNA for the CDR3: TGCGCCAGCAGCCATGGGCATTTAGGGGGCTATGGCTACACCTTC. This translates into CASSHGHLGGYGYTF.

V is TRBV11-3 and J is TRBJ1-2; 8 nucleotides match TRBD1. This CDR3 region has 16 residues. CDR1 and CDR2 (germline): SGHNT, YENEEA. The junction had 10 bases not matched to a gene; V was cut back by 3 bases and J by 4 bases. This CDR3 reads CASSLIPGQGFYGYTF. CDR3 bases: TGTGCCAGCAGCTTGATCCCCGGACAGGGCTTCTATGGCTACACCTTC.

This chain joins TRBV6-1 and TRBJ2-1; TRBD1 is a possible D gene (6 bases). CDR3 length: 14 residues. In germline, CDR1 is MNHNS, CDR2 SASEGT. V lost 1 base to trimming and J lost 10 bases, with 14 bases between them. CDR3 loop: CASSEDGPQGEQFF. The DNA of the CDR3 is TGTGCCAGCAGTGAAGACGGACCCCAGGGGGAGCAGTTCTTC.

CDR3 nucleotides: TGTGCCAGCAGTTACTCGACGGGTGTCCAGACCCAGTACTTC. It translates to CASSYSTGVQTQYF. This chain joins TRBV6-5 and TRBJ2-5; D remains ambiguous. The CDR3 consists of 14 residues. Trimming shortened V by 0 bases and J by 6 bases, and 11 bases separated the two germline ends. The germline V gene encodes CDR1 MNHEY and CDR2 SVGAGI.

J is TRBJ1-1 and V is TRBV7-2; no firm D call. The CDR3 sequence is 14 residues long. The germline gives CDR1 SGHTA, CDR2 FQGNSA. Trimming stripped 2 bases from V and 0 bases from J, with 7 bases between. The CDR3 DNA follows: TGTGCCAGCAGCTTAAATACGGTGAACACTGAAGCTTTCTTT. This sequence encodes CASSLNTVNTEAFF.

CDR3 sequence reads: CASSFGTGDRTEAFF. The CDR3 coding sequence is TGCGCCAGCAGCTTTGGCACAGGGGACAGGACTGAAGCTTTCTTT. The rearrangement links TRBV5-1 to TRBJ1-1, with TRBD1 matching over 8 bases. The CDR3 contains 15 residues. Germline assignment: CDR1 SGHRS and CDR2 YFSETQ. J lost 5 bases, V lost 2 bases, and 8 bases had no gene match.

This chain joins TRBV6-1 and TRBJ2-7, with TRBD1 identical over 7 bases. The germline V gene has CDR1 MNHNS and CDR2 SASEGT. V lost 5 bases and J lost 2; bases outside the gene matches: 9. The CDR3 sequence is 15 residues long. CDR3 DNA sequence: TGTGCCAGCAGTCCTTACGGGACAGAAGCCTACGAGCAGTACTTC. Translation: CASSPYGTEAYEQYF.

This chain connects TRBV10-1 to TRBJ2-1, with 7 bases fitting TRBD2. Germline CDR1 and CDR2: WNHNN and SYGVQD (reference sequence). The CDR3 has 15 amino acids. J was trimmed by 7 bases and V by 4 bases; bases with no gene match: 10. The CDR3 nucleotides read TGCGCCAGCAGTGTAGGCGGGAGTAGATATAATGAGCAGTTCTTC. Protein sequence: CASSVGGSRYNEQFF.

The genes are TRBV18 and TRBJ2-2, with D possibly TRBD1 on 5 matching bases. The CDR3 spans 16 residues. Looked up from germline, CDR1 is KGHSH and CDR2 is LQKENI. Trimming left V 3 bases short and J 0 bases short, with 11 bases between. CDR3 DNA: TGTGCCAGCTCACCCCTCTCAGGGTCGAACACCGGGGAGCTGTTTTTT. Amino acid sequence: CASSPLSGSNTGELFF.